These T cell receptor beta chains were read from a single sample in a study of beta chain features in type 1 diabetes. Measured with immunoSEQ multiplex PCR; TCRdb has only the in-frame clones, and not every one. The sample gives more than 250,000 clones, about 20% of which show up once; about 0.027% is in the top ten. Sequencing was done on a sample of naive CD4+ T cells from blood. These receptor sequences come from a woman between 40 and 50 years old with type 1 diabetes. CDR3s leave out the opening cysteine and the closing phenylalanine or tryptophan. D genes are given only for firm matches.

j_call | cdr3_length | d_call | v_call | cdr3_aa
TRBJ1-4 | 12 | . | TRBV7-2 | ASSSTLTNEKLF
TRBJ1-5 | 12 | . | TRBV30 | AWSGDSSNQPQH
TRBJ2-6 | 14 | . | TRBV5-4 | ASSLVPGSGANVLT
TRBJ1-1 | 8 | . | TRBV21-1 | ASSPRSAF
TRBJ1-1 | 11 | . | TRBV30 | AWNIQGNTEAF
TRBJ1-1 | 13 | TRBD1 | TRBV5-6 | ASSDGQGSWTEAF
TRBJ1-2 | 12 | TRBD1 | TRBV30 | AWSVGDRVWGYT
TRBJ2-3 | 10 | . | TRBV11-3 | ASSLDPGTQY
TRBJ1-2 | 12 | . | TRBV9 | ASSVDTANYGYT
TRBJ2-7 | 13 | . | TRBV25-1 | ASSSTKRSYYEQY
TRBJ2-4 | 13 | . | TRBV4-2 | ASSQARQAQNIQY
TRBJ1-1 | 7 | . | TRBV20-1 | SAGSGAF
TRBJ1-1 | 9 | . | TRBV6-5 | ASSTASGAF
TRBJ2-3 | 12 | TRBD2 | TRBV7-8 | AISELADTDTQY
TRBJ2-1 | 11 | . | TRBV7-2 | ASSSQVYNEQF
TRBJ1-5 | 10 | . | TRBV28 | ASSLQAQPQH
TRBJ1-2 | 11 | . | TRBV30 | AWGPAGLRGYT
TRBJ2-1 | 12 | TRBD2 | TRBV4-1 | ASSPGTNYNEQF
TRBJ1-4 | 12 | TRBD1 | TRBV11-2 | ASSSRTGSEKLF
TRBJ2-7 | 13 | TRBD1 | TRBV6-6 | ASSYRDRHSGEQY
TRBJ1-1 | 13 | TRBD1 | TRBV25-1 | ASSATWTGSVGAF
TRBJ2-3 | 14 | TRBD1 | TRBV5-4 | ASSLKVQGAGNTQY
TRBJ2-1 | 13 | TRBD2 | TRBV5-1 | ASSQGTSGTDEQF
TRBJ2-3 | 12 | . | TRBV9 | ASREGVSTDTQY
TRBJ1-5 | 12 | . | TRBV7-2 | ASSPETGNQPQH
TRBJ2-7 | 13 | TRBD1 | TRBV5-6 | ASTPGTANSYEQY
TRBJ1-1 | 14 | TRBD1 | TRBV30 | AWSMDRGRTNTEAF
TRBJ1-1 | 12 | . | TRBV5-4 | ASSAKTGGTEAF
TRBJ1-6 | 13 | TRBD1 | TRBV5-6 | ASSLQGLGDSPLH
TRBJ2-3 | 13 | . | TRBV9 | ASSVAPTGGDTQY
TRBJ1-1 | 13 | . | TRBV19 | ASSINGGKDTEAF
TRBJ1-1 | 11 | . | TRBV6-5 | ASSGTGVTEAF
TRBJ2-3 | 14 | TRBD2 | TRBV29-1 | SVGGTSGITTDTQY
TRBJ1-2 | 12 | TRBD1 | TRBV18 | ASTRSRGPGGYT
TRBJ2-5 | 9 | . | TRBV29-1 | SVDGQETQY
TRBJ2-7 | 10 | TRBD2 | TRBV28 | ASSLRGNEQY
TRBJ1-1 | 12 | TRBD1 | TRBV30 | AWSPGQGSDEAF
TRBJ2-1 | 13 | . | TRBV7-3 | ASSATGTPYNEQF
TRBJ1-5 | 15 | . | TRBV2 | ASSPSRGMESNQPQH
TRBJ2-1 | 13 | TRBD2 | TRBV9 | ASTLSGGTYNEQF
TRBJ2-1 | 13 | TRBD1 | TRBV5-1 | ASSFFRGQGNEQF
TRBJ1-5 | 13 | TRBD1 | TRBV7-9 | ASSSSDRDNQPQH